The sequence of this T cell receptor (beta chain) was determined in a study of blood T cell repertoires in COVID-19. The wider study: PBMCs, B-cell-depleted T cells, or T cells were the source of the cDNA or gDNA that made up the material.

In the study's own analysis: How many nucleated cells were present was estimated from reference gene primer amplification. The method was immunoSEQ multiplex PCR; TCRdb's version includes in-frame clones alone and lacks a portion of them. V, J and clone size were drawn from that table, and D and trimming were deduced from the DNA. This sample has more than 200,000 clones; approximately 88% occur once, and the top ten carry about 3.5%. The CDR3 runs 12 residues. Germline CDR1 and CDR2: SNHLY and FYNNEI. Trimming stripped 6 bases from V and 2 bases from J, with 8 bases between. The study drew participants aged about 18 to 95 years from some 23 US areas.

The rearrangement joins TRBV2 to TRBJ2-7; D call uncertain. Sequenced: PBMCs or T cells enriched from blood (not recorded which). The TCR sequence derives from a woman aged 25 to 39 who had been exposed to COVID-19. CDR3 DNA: TGTGCCAGCAGAGAATTTACCTACGAGCAGTACTTC. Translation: CASREFTYEQYF.